This T cell receptor (beta chain) was captured in a study of T-cell memory formation after mild COVID-19. This clonotype was observed a handful of times. Germline V gene lookup returns CDR1 SGHVS and CDR2 FQNEAQ. Between the trimmed V and J ends, which lost 5 bases and 11 bases, there was a span of 10 bases. The CDR3 extends over 12 amino acids. Each CDR3 protein gets one entry after TCRdb re-called the 5' RACE reads with MiXCR. The sample consists of 250,000 to 300,000 distinct CDR3 sequences, approximately 7.6% of them appearing once. What was sequenced was PBMCs or a T cell subset sorted from them (not recorded which). The receptor was derived from a man between 18 and 35 years old who had mild COVID-19 (a few samples of this study predate the infection). Cell type and time point are not known. The chain is built from TRBV7-8 and TRBJ1-6; no clear D gene. CDR3 DNA sequence: TGTGCCAGCAGCGGCCCGAGGGCACCCCTCCACTTT. As protein: CASSGPRAPLHF.